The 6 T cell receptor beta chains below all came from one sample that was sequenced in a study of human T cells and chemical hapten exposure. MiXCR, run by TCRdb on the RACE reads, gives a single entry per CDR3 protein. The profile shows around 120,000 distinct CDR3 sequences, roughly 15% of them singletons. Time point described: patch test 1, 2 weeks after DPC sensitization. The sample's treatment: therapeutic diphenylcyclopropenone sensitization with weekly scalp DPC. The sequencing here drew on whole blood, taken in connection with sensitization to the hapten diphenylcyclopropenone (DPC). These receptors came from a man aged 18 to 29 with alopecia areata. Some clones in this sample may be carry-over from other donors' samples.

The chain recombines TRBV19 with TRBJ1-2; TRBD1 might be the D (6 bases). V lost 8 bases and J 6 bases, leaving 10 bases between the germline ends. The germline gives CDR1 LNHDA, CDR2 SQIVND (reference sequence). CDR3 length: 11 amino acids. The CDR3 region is CASGYRDGYTF. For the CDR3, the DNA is TGTGCCAGTGGGTACAGGGATGGCTACACCTTC.

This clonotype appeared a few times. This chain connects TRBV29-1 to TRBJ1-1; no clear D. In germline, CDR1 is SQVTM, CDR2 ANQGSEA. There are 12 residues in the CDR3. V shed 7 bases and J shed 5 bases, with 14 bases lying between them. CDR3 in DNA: TGCAGCGCTGTGAGAGGGTCAACTGAAGCTTTCTTT. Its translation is CSAVRGSTEAFF. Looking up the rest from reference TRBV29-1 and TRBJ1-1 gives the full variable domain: SAVISQKPSRDICQRGTSLTIQCQVDSQVTMMFWYRQQPGQSLTLIATANQGSEATYESGFVIDKFPISRPNLTFSTLTVSNMSPEDSSIYLCSAVRGSTEAFFGQGTRLTVV.

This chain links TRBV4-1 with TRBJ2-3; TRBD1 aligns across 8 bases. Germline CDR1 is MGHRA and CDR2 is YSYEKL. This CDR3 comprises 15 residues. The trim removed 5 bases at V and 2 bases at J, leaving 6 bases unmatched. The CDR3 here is CASSYTTGDTDTQYF. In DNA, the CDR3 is TGCGCCAGCAGCTACACGACAGGGGACACAGATACGCAGTATTTT.

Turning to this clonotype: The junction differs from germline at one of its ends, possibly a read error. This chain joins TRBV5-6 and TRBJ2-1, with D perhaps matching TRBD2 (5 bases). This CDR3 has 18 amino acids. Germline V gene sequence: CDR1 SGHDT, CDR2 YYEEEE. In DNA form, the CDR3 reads TGTGCCAGCAGCCCCCGGGATCACTCAATGGGGATTAGCGATGAGCAGCTCTTC. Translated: CASSPRDHSMGISDEQLF.

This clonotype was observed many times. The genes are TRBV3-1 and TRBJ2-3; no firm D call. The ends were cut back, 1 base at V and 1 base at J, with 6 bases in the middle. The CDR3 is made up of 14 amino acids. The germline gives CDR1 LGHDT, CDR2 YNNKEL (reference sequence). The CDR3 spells CASSQVTGTDTQYF. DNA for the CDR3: TGTGCCAGCAGCCAAGTCACAGGCACAGATACGCAGTATTTT.

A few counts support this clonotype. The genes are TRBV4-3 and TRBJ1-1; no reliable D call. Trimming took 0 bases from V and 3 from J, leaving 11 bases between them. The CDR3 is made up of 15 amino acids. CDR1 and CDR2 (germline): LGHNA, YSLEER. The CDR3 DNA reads TGCGCCAGCAGCCAAGATATCGGCCGCTACACTGAAGCTTTCTTT. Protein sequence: CASSQDIGRYTEAFF.